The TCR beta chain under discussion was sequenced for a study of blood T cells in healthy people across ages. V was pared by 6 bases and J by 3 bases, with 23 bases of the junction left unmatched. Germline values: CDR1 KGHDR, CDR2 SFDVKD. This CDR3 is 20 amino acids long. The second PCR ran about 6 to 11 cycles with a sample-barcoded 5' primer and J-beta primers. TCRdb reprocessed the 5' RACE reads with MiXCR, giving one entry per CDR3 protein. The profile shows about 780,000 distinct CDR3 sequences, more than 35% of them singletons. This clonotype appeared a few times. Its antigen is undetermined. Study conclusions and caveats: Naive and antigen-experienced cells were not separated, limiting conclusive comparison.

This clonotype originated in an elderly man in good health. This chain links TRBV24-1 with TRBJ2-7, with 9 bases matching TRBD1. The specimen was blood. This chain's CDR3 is CATSLFTGTGRLGVYYEQYF. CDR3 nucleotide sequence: TGTGCCACCAGTTTATTCACCGGGACAGGGAGATTGGGAGTTTACTACGAGCAGTACTTC.